These 17 T cell receptor beta chains were sequenced from one sample in a study of T cell responses to AZD1222 COVID-19 vaccine (dated by TCRdb to the early 2020s). Per the publication, the time point label means: baseline before first vaccination. Taken with the paper, the label for treatment or condition translates to: meningococcal conjugate vaccine given as trial control. The library came from the immunoSEQ multiplex PCR assay. TCRdb took over this immuneACCESS table, retaining in-frame rearrangements with V and J assigned. Such tables are incomplete; in checked studies, under half of the missing clones stem from an unresolved V gene, and the remainder is unexplained. Across this sample there are roughly 120,000 clones, with roughly 88% seen only once. The leading ten clones occupy around 13% of the sample. The sample here was peripheral blood, taken on day 0 of MenACWY control vaccination. Every receptor here comes from an adult in good health.

V gene TRBV7-9 combines with J gene TRBJ1-1, with 11 positions matching TRBD1. The CDR3 loop spans 16 amino acids. The V gene end was trimmed by 3 bases and the J gene end by 6 bases; junction bases not matched to a gene: 9. Germline CDR1 SEHNR, CDR2 FQNEAQ (reference sequence). The CDR3, as DNA: TGTGCCAGCAGCTTGCGGACAGGGGGCCTTGAGGCTGAAGCTTTCTTT. Residues: CASSLRTGGLEAEAFF. The complete variable domain, with remaining parts taken from reference TRBV7-9 and TRBJ1-1, reads DTGVSQNPRHKITKRGQNVTFRCDPISEHNRLYWYRQTLGQGPEFLTYFQNEAQLEKSRLLSDRFSAERPKGSFSTLEIQRTEQGDSAMYLCASSLRTGGLEAEAFFGQGTRLTVV.

This sequence joins TRBV28 and TRBJ1-2; unclear D gene. V was clipped by 2 bases and J by 4 bases, with 5 bases between them. The length of the CDR3 is 12 residues. Germline loops: CDR1 MDHEN, CDR2 SYDVKM. The CDR3 loop is CASSLTAYGYTF. CDR3 nucleotides: TGTGCCAGCAGTTTAACGGCCTATGGCTACACCTTC.

The chain couples TRBV9 to TRBJ1-3; D unclear. V lost 2 bases and J 0 bases, leaving 9 bases between the germline ends. The germline V gene encodes CDR1 SGDLS and CDR2 YYNGEE. This CDR3 is 15 amino acids long. The CDR3, as DNA: TGTGCCAGCAGCGTTCAGACCGACTCTGGAAACACCATATATTTT. Protein: CASSVQTDSGNTIYF.

The rearrangement joins TRBV6-5 to TRBJ2-5; 8 nucleotides agree with TRBD1. Per germline, CDR1 MNHEY and CDR2 SVGAGI. CDR3 length equals 14 residues. V gave up 5 bases and J gave up 0 bases; unmatched junction bases: 2. Here the CDR3 reads CASSKDRDQETQYF. CDR3 nucleotides: TGTGCCAGCAGTAAGGACAGGGACCAAGAGACCCAGTACTTC.

This rearrangement joins TRBV5-1 to TRBJ2-3; 7 nucleotides align to TRBD2. CDR1 and CDR2 from the germline V gene are SGHRS and YFSETQ. The CDR3 has 14 amino acids. V lost 6 bases to trimming and J lost 6 bases; unmatched junction nucleotides: 10. CDR3: CASIRAGDGDTQYF. The CDR3 DNA sequence: TGCGCCAGCATCAGGGCGGGGGATGGGGATACGCAGTATTTT.

A remark on this clone: The junction differs from germline at one of its ends, possibly a read error. This chain connects TRBV7-6 to TRBJ1-4; D ambiguous. Germline V lookup: CDR1 SGHVS, CDR2 FNYEAQ. The CDR3 has 12 residues. DNA for the CDR3: TGTGCCAGCAGCTCGATGGGCGAAAGACTGTTTTTT. It encodes CASSSMGERLFF.

The V gene is TRBV30, the J gene TRBJ2-3; 8 nucleotides match TRBD1. From germline, CDR1 is GTSNPN and CDR2 SVGIG (reference sequence). V shed 3 bases and J 6 bases; nucleotides not matched to a gene: 11. This CDR3 is built from 15 residues. CDR3 sequence (DNA): TGTGCCTGGAGATTTGGGACAGGAGTCCGGGATACGCAGTATTTT. This encodes CAWRFGTGVRDTQYF.

The chain links TRBV10-3 to TRBJ2-7, with 10 bases lining up with TRBD2. This CDR3 has 18 residues. The germline V gene encodes CDR1 ENHRY and CDR2 SYGVKD. Germline trimming cut 6 bases from V and 1 base from J; bases unmatched to any gene: 15. The CDR3 loop reads CAISEGVLTSGSSYEQYF. For the CDR3, the DNA is TGTGCCATCAGCGAGGGGGTCTTGACTAGCGGGTCTTCCTACGAGCAGTACTTC.

This clone turned up a few times. This chain links TRBV7-2 with TRBJ2-2; D is uncertain. From germline, CDR1 is SGHTA and CDR2 FQGNSA. Trimming took off 3 bases at V and 1 base at J, with 6 bases between the two ends. There are 14 residues in the CDR3. CDR3 sequence reads: CASSFGLNTGELFF. CDR3 coding DNA: TGTGCCAGCAGCTTTGGGCTGAACACCGGGGAGCTGTTTTTT.

The V gene is TRBV6-5, the J gene TRBJ1-5; D call uncertain. The ends were cut back, 0 bases at V and 2 bases at J, with 11 bases in the middle. Per germline, CDR1 MNHEY and CDR2 SVGAGI. The CDR3 sequence is 16 residues long. CDR3 bases: TGTGCCAGCAGTTACTCGGACCCGGCGGGCAATCAGCCCCAGCATTTT. It codes for CASSYSDPAGNQPQHF.

This chain links TRBV18 with TRBJ1-2, with unresolved D. V lost 2 bases, J lost 6 bases, and 13 bases lay in between. In germline, CDR1 is KGHSH, CDR2 LQKENI. This CDR3 has 14 residues. CDR3 sequence: CASSPGSSSHGYTF. DNA for the CDR3: TGTGCCAGCTCACCAGGCTCCTCTTCTCATGGCTACACCTTC.

The chain joins TRBV6-5 to TRBJ2-2; unclear D gene. This CDR3 region has 13 residues. The V and J ends lost 6 bases and 6 bases respectively, with 11 bases between them. In germline, CDR1 is MNHEY, CDR2 SVGAGI. The CDR3 sequence is CASSQKGAGELFF. CDR3 DNA: TGTGCCAGCAGCCAAAAGGGTGCCGGGGAGCTGTTTTTT.

This chain uses TRBV3-1 (or the pseudogene TRBV3-2) with TRBJ2-5; D uncertain. This CDR3 is 15 amino acids long. Germline assignment: CDR1 LGHDT and CDR2 YNNKEL (reference sequence). V lost 4 bases to trimming and J lost 0 bases, with 12 bases between them. The CDR3 reads CASSPFSGDQETQYF. The CDR3 DNA follows: TGTGCCAGCAGCCCTTTTAGTGGGGACCAAGAGACCCAGTACTTC.

The chain combines TRBV29-1 with TRBJ1-1, with 7 bases lining up with TRBD1. V was pared by 7 bases and J by 1 base, with 6 bases of the junction left unmatched. The CDR3 runs 13 residues. CDR1 is SQVTM and CDR2 is ANQGSEA in the germline V gene. CDR3 sequence reads: CSGDRATNTEAFF. The CDR3 DNA reads as TGCAGCGGCGACAGGGCTACGAACACTGAAGCTTTCTTT. Looking up the rest from reference TRBV29-1 and TRBJ1-1 gives the full variable domain: SAVISQKPSRDICQRGTSLTIQCQVDSQVTMMFWYRQQPGQSLTLIATANQGSEATYESGFVIDKFPISRPNLTFSTLTVSNMSPEDSSIYLCSGDRATNTEAFFGQGTRLTVV.

This chain uses TRBV7-3 with TRBJ2-5; 7 bases fit TRBD1. This CDR3 is 15 amino acids long. Germline loops: CDR1 SGHTA, CDR2 FQGTGA. V dropped 5 bases and J dropped 3; count of bases not matched to a gene: 9. The CDR3, as DNA: TGTGCCAGCAGCAGAAGACAGGGAATAGAAGAGACCCAGTACTTC. Its translation is CASSRRQGIEETQYF.

The V and J genes are TRBV7-2 and TRBJ2-3, with D maybe TRBD2 (7 bases). Germline CDR1 and CDR2: SGHTA and FQGNSA. Trimming removed 11 bases at V and 6 bases at J, with 18 bases between. This CDR3 has 13 residues. CDR3 in DNA: TGTGCCGCCGCGGGGGCCGCGGCCGATACGCAGTATTTT. It encodes CAAAGAAADTQYF.

The chain employs TRBV14 and TRBJ2-7, with a possible D match to TRBD2 (7 bases). The CDR3 contains 20 residues. Trimming cost V 0 bases and J 0 bases, with 24 bases left between them. The germline V gene has CDR1 SGHDN and CDR2 FVKESK. The CDR3 nucleotides read TGTGCCAGCAGCCAAGAAGATCGGGGGGTAAACAGGGACCACTCCTACGAGCAGTACTTC. This gives the protein CASSQEDRGVNRDHSYEQYF. Full variable domain (rest looked up from reference TRBV14 and TRBJ2-7): EAGVTQFPSHSVIEKGQTVTLRCDPISGHDNLYWYRRVMGKEIKFLLHFVKESKQDESGMPNNRFLAERTGGTYSTLKVQPAELEDSGVYFCASSQEDRGVNRDHSYEQYFGPGTRLTVT.